This T cell receptor beta chain was found in a study of cytotoxic CD8 clonotypes in ibrutinib-treated CLL. Study-level information: The group held 11 to 12 relapsed/refractory and roughly 14 treatment-naive patients, with roughly 17 IGHV unmutated.

Sequencing was performed with immunoSEQ multiplex PCR; in TCRdb, only in-frame clones are kept and a portion is missing. The table has 330,000 or so clones, over 55% seen once; the top ten hold about 5.9%. In regard to this clone: Its antigen is as yet unknown.

The germline gives CDR1 LNHDA, CDR2 SQIVND (reference sequence). The CDR3 has 14 residues. After removal of 3 bases from V and 4 bases from J, the junction contained 5 bases not matched to a gene. Study observations and caveats: Clonality at baseline surpassed age-matched healthy donors and tracked circulating CD8+ T-cell counts.

The receptor comes from a human donor with chronic lymphocytic leukemia. The chain carries TRBV19 and TRBJ2-7; TRBD1 matches 8 bases. The sample in question was PBMCs, obtained after 36 months of ibrutinib treatment. This CDR3 is CASSMGQGAYEQYF. The CDR3 DNA reads as TGTGCCAGTAGTATGGGTCAGGGGGCTTACGAGCAGTACTTC.